The rows below give T cell receptor beta chains drawn from one sample of a study of graft-versus-host responses after intestinal transplantation. No antigens are known for them. Libraries were prepared by immunoSEQ multiplex PCR; TCRdb keeps only in-frame clonotypes and omits some of them. The sample yields 100,000 or so clones, 80% to 95% seen once. The input for sequencing was unstimulated CD4+ T cells sorted from spleen or lymph node cells, taken before intestinal transplant. The receptor set was obtained from a human donor who received an intestinal transplant. The CDR3 runs from the conserved cysteine through the conserved F or W. Each record gives: V gene, D gene, clone size, J gene, CDR3 DNA, CDR3 protein. A D gene is named only where the DNA matches it firmly. Not every row has a clone size; where given, it reads once, few, many or a size class.

v_call: TRBV15; d_call: TRBD2; clone_size: NA; j_call: TRBJ2-5; cdr3_nt: TGTGCCACCAGCAGCGGACTAGCGGGAAGGGAGCAGTACTTC; cdr3_aa: CATSSGLAGREQYF
v_call: TRBV18; d_call: NA; clone_size: NA; j_call: TRBJ1-1; cdr3_nt: TGTGCCAGCTCACCAAACCCCAGGGGGAACACTGAAGCTTTCTTT; cdr3_aa: CASSPNPRGNTEAFF
v_call: TRBV7-9; d_call: NA; clone_size: NA; j_call: TRBJ2-1; cdr3_nt: TGTGCCAGCAGCTCATCGAAGCGGTACAATGAGCAGTTCTTC; cdr3_aa: CASSSSKRYNEQFF
v_call: TRBV7-8; d_call: TRBD2; clone_size: NA; j_call: TRBJ2-7; cdr3_nt: TGTGCCAGCAGCTTATCCCGAGCGGGGGGTGAGCGGGAGCAGTACTTC; cdr3_aa: CASSLSRAGGEREQYF
v_call: TRBV7-2; d_call: NA; clone_size: NA; j_call: TRBJ1-5; cdr3_nt: TGTGCCAGCAGCTTAGCATCGACAAATCAGCCCCAGCATTTT; cdr3_aa: CASSLASTNQPQHF
v_call: TRBV2; d_call: NA; clone_size: once; j_call: TRBJ1-5; cdr3_nt: TGTGCCAGCAGTGTTAGAGGTTATAGCAATCAGCCCCAGCATTTT; cdr3_aa: CASSVRGYSNQPQHF
v_call: TRBV19; d_call: NA; clone_size: once; j_call: TRBJ2-1; cdr3_nt: TGTGCCGCCGGCCGGGACTTTACCTACAATGAGCAGTTCTTC; cdr3_aa: CAAGRDFTYNEQFF
v_call: TRBV11-2; d_call: TRBD1; clone_size: NA; j_call: TRBJ2-7; cdr3_nt: TGTGCCAGCAGCTTAGACCGTACCGGGACAGGGTCCTACGAGCAGTACTTC; cdr3_aa: CASSLDRTGTGSYEQYF
v_call: TRBV19; d_call: TRBD1; clone_size: once; j_call: TRBJ2-3; cdr3_nt: TGTGCCAACCCCAAGGGAACCCAGGGGGCTCTAACGCGCCCTAGCACAGATACGCAGTATTTT; cdr3_aa: CANPKGTQGALTRPSTDTQYF
v_call: TRBV7-6; d_call: TRBD2; clone_size: NA; j_call: TRBJ2-1; cdr3_nt: TGTGCCAGCAGCCAGGATAGCGGGGCTTCCTACAATGAGCAGTTCTTC; cdr3_aa: CASSQDSGASYNEQFF
v_call: TRBV28; d_call: NA; clone_size: NA; j_call: TRBJ2-3; cdr3_nt: TGTGCCAGCAGTTTAGTAGGGGTTGATAGTACAGATACGCAGTATTTT; cdr3_aa: CASSLVGVDSTDTQYF
v_call: TRBV5-6; d_call: TRBD1; clone_size: NA; j_call: TRBJ2-1; cdr3_nt: TGTGCCAGCAGCTCGCTTCACAGGGGTGAGCAGTTCTTC; cdr3_aa: CASSSLHRGEQFF
v_call: TRBV10-3; d_call: NA; clone_size: NA; j_call: TRBJ2-7; cdr3_nt: TGTGCCATCAGTGCTGGGGGGAACGAGCAGTACTTC; cdr3_aa: CAISAGGNEQYF
v_call: TRBV2; d_call: TRBD1; clone_size: NA; j_call: TRBJ2-5; cdr3_nt: TGTGCCAGCATCGGGCGGACAGGACAAGAGACCCAGTACTTC; cdr3_aa: CASIGRTGQETQYF
v_call: TRBV7-7; d_call: TRBD1; clone_size: NA; j_call: TRBJ2-5; cdr3_nt: TGTGCCAGCAGCCCAGGGACAGTGCAAGAGACCCAGTACTTC; cdr3_aa: CASSPGTVQETQYF
v_call: TRBV19; d_call: TRBD1; clone_size: NA; j_call: TRBJ1-4; cdr3_nt: TGTGCCACCCACCGGGACAGGGCTGCAACTAATGAAAAACTGTTTTTT; cdr3_aa: CATHRDRAATNEKLFF
v_call: TRBV2; d_call: TRBD1; clone_size: NA; j_call: TRBJ1-6; cdr3_nt: TGTGCCAGCAGTGGACAGGGGGCGCAAAATTCACCCCTCCACTTT; cdr3_aa: CASSGQGAQNSPLHF
v_call: TRBV7-9; d_call: TRBD1; clone_size: NA; j_call: TRBJ2-7; cdr3_nt: TGTGCCAGCAACTCGGGGACAGGGTCGTACGAGCAGTACTTC; cdr3_aa: CASNSGTGSYEQYF
v_call: TRBV6-5; d_call: NA; clone_size: NA; j_call: TRBJ1-3; cdr3_nt: TGTGCCAGCAGCCAGGACACAAACACCATATATTTT; cdr3_aa: CASSQDTNTIYF
v_call: TRBV6-1; d_call: NA; clone_size: few; j_call: TRBJ1-5; cdr3_nt: TGTGCCAGCAGGGGGGGGCAGGGCAATCAGCCCCAGCATTTT; cdr3_aa: CASRGGQGNQPQHF
v_call: TRBV2; d_call: NA; clone_size: NA; j_call: TRBJ2-3; cdr3_nt: TGTGCCAGCAGTAATAGGGGGTGGGATACGCAGTATTTT; cdr3_aa: CASSNRGWDTQYF
v_call: TRBV5-1; d_call: NA; clone_size: NA; j_call: TRBJ2-3; cdr3_nt: TGCGCCAGCAGCTTGGCCCGCCGCGCAGATACGCAGTATTTT; cdr3_aa: CASSLARRADTQYF
v_call: TRBV7-9; d_call: TRBD1; clone_size: NA; j_call: TRBJ2-5; cdr3_nt: TGTGCCAGCAGCTTCAGGGACAGGCATCGACAAGAGACCCAGTACTTC; cdr3_aa: CASSFRDRHRQETQYF
v_call: TRBV5-1; d_call: TRBD1; clone_size: once; j_call: TRBJ2-7; cdr3_nt: TGCGCCAGCAGCTTGTCAGGGGGCTACGAGCAGTACTTC; cdr3_aa: CASSLSGGYEQYF
v_call: TRBV5-1; d_call: NA; clone_size: NA; j_call: TRBJ1-2; cdr3_nt: TGCGCCAGCAGCTTGGGGGCCACTAACTATGGCTACACCTTC; cdr3_aa: CASSLGATNYGYTF
v_call: TRBV5-4; d_call: NA; clone_size: NA; j_call: TRBJ2-1; cdr3_nt: TGTGCCAGCAGCTCCGGGGCTCAAGCGGGTGAGCAGTTCTTC; cdr3_aa: CASSSGAQAGEQFF
v_call: TRBV6-1; d_call: NA; clone_size: NA; j_call: TRBJ1-1; cdr3_nt: TGTGCCGGGCGTAGGGGGAGGGCTGAAGCTTTCTTT; cdr3_aa: CAGRRGRAEAFF
v_call: TRBV19; d_call: NA; clone_size: NA; j_call: TRBJ2-4; cdr3_nt: TGTGCCAGTAGCTCGACAGGCATTCCGAAGTTTCAGTACTTC; cdr3_aa: CASSSTGIPKFQYF
v_call: TRBV28; d_call: TRBD1; clone_size: NA; j_call: TRBJ1-1; cdr3_nt: TGTGCCAGCAGAACGACAGGGGCCCAGTTGAACACTGAAGCTTTCTTT; cdr3_aa: CASRTTGAQLNTEAFF
v_call: TRBV29-1; d_call: TRBD1; clone_size: NA; j_call: TRBJ2-7; cdr3_nt: TGCAGCGTTTCCGCCGGTGACAGGGTCCACGAGCAGTACTTC; cdr3_aa: CSVSAGDRVHEQYF
v_call: TRBV2; d_call: NA; clone_size: NA; j_call: TRBJ2-7; cdr3_nt: TGTGCCAGCAGTGAAACAACACTTGTCACCAGGGGGGACGAGCAGTACTTC; cdr3_aa: CASSETTLVTRGDEQYF
v_call: TRBV7-9; d_call: TRBD1; clone_size: NA; j_call: TRBJ2-7; cdr3_nt: TGTGCCAGCAGCTGGGACAGGGGGTTGTACGAGCAGTACTTC; cdr3_aa: CASSWDRGLYEQYF
v_call: TRBV7-2; d_call: NA; clone_size: few; j_call: TRBJ1-3; cdr3_nt: TGTGCCAGCAGCCCTGACAGCATTGGAAACACCATATATTTT; cdr3_aa: CASSPDSIGNTIYF
v_call: TRBV2; d_call: NA; clone_size: NA; j_call: TRBJ1-2; cdr3_nt: TGTGCCAGCAGTTGGACAGATAACTATGGCTACACCTTC; cdr3_aa: CASSWTDNYGYTF
v_call: TRBV6-4; d_call: NA; clone_size: NA; j_call: TRBJ2-2; cdr3_nt: TGTGCCAGCAGTGTCAGGGTGAACACCGGGGAGCTGTTTTTT; cdr3_aa: CASSVRVNTGELFF
v_call: TRBV6-1; d_call: TRBD2; clone_size: once; j_call: TRBJ2-2; cdr3_nt: TGTGCCAGCAGTTCCGGGACTAGCGACGCCGGGGAGCTGTTTTTT; cdr3_aa: CASSSGTSDAGELFF
v_call: TRBV7-9; d_call: TRBD2; clone_size: NA; j_call: TRBJ2-1; cdr3_nt: TGTGCCAGCAGCCCGCTGACTAGCGGGAGCTTGGGTGAGCAGTTCTTC; cdr3_aa: CASSPLTSGSLGEQFF
v_call: TRBV5-1; d_call: NA; clone_size: NA; j_call: TRBJ1-2; cdr3_nt: TGCGCCAGCAGCCTAGGGGCTTATGGCTACACCTTC; cdr3_aa: CASSLGAYGYTF
v_call: TRBV30; d_call: TRBD2; clone_size: NA; j_call: TRBJ2-2; cdr3_nt: TGTGCCTGGTTCGGGGCGGGAGTAGTGACCGGGGAGCTGTTTTTT; cdr3_aa: CAWFGAGVVTGELFF
v_call: TRBV9; d_call: NA; clone_size: NA; j_call: TRBJ1-1; cdr3_nt: TGTGCCAGCAGCGTGGCTGGCCCTGAAGCTTTCTTT; cdr3_aa: CASSVAGPEAFF
v_call: TRBV4-2; d_call: TRBD2; clone_size: once; j_call: TRBJ2-3; cdr3_nt: TGTGCCAGCAGCCAAGATCTGGCGGGGGGGTTGGATACGCAGTATTTT; cdr3_aa: CASSQDLAGGLDTQYF
v_call: TRBV14; d_call: NA; clone_size: once; j_call: TRBJ2-1; cdr3_nt: TGTGCCAGCAGCAAGGACAGATTTGACAATGAGCAGTTCTTC; cdr3_aa: CASSKDRFDNEQFF
v_call: TRBV5-1; d_call: NA; clone_size: NA; j_call: TRBJ1-4; cdr3_nt: TGCGCCAGCAGCCCTGAGAGCTTTGCAACTAATGAAAAACTGTTTTTT; cdr3_aa: CASSPESFATNEKLFF
v_call: TRBV30; d_call: NA; clone_size: NA; j_call: TRBJ1-1; cdr3_nt: TGTGCCTACTCCCATCGGGTGACCCCGAACACTGAAGCTTTCTTT; cdr3_aa: CAYSHRVTPNTEAFF
v_call: TRBV15; d_call: NA; clone_size: NA; j_call: TRBJ2-7; cdr3_nt: TGTGCCACCAGCAGAGATCACTACGAGCAGTACTTC; cdr3_aa: CATSRDHYEQYF